This T cell receptor (beta chain) came from a study of blood T cell repertoires in COVID-19. For the study at large: The United States, Italy and Spain provided the acute and convalescent COVID-19 samples. From T cells, B-cell-depleted T cells, or PBMCs came the material, which was cDNA or gDNA.

Trimming left V 5 bases short and J 4 bases short, with 17 bases between. This CDR3 spans 15 amino acids. In germline, CDR1 is LNHDA, CDR2 SQIVND (reference sequence). Original analysis: The assay estimated nucleated cells by amplifying reference gene primers. Method: immunoSEQ multiplex PCR; TCRdb's copy keeps in-frame clones and lacks some. From that table come the V and J calls and clone size; the DNA was used to work out D and trimming. The profile covers 29,000 or so clones, with 80% appearing a single time and 40% to 55% taken by the ten largest. The receptor's source is a woman aged 70-85 years with acute or convalescent COVID-19. V is TRBV19 and J is TRBJ1-2; D not certain. Sample: peripheral blood. Here the CDR3 reads CASSAATAGIYGYTF. CDR3 bases: TGTGCCAGTAGTGCAGCCACAGCGGGCATCTATGGCTACACCTTC.